This entry features one TCR beta chain sequence. These data belong to a study of blood T cell repertoires in COVID-19. With 6 bases clipped from V and 4 bases from J, the junction kept 9 bases outside the gene matches. The CDR3 sequence is 15 residues long. The V gene's germline CDR1 is LNHDA and CDR2 SQIVND (reference sequence). Profiling relied on immunoSEQ multiplex PCR, and the TCRdb table lists in-frame clones only, not all of them. The sample has more than 250,000 clones; over 80% are singletons. The sequenced sample consisted of peripheral blood. This rearrangement joins TRBV19 to TRBJ1-1, with 9 bases identical to TRBD1. This TCR came from a man aged 60-69 years who had recovered from COVID-19. The CDR3 reads CASRNTGGASTEAFF. For the CDR3, the DNA is TGTGCCAGTAGAAATACAGGGGGCGCTTCCACTGAAGCTTTCTTT.